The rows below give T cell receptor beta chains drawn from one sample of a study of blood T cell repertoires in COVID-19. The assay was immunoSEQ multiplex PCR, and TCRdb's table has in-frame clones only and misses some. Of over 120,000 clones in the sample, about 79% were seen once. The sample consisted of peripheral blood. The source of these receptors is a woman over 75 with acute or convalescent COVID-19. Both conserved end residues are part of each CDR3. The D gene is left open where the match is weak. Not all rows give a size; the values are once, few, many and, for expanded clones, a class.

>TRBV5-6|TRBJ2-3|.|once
CASSGIAVTDTQYF
TGTGCCAGCAGTGGGATAGCGGTCACAGATACGCAGTATTTT
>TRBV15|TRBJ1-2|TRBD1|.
CATSKQGNYGYTF
TGTGCCACCAGCAAACAGGGGAACTATGGCTACACCTTC
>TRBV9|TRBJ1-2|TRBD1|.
CASTRTGWDYGYTF
TGTGCCAGTACCAGGACAGGGTGGGACTATGGCTACACCTTC
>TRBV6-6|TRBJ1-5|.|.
CASSYSGGNGNQPQHF
TGTGCCAGCAGTTACTCCGGGGGGAATGGCAATCAGCCCCAGCATTTT
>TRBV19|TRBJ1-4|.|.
CASLPNPTAINEKLFF
TGTGCCAGTCTTCCCAACCCGACAGCGATTAATGAAAAACTGTTTTTT
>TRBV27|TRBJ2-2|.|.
CASSFIYTGELFF
TGTGCCAGCAGTTTTATCTACACCGGGGAGCTGTTTTTT
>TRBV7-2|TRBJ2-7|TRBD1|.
CASSYSGTGSYEQYF
TGTGCCAGCAGCTACTCCGGGACAGGGTCCTACGAGCAGTACTTC
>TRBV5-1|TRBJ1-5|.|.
CASRSGGSGAQHF
TGCGCCAGCAGATCGGGGGGCAGCGGGGCCCAGCATTTT
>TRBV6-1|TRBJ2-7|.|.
CASSEARWDIGFF
TGTGCCAGCAGTGAAGCGCGATGGGACATAGGTTTCTTC
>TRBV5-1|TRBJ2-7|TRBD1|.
CASSSGTAEGYEQYF
TGCGCCAGCAGCTCCGGGACAGCTGAAGGCTACGAGCAGTACTTC
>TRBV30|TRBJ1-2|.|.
CAWSPPSTGSRGYTF
TGTGCCTGGAGTCCCCCGAGTACAGGGTCCCGGGGCTACACCTTC